The entry below describes one T cell receptor beta chain. Tregs were sorted as CD4+CD25+CD127-/low cells. TRBV12-4/TRBJ1-2 clonotypes were amplified with adaptor-ligated barcode primers. TCRdb called the multiplex PCR reads again in MiXCR, with one record for every CDR3 protein. The sample holds approximately 1,200 distinct CDR3 sequences, about 25% seen once. Between the trimmed V and J ends, which lost 7 bases and 3 bases, there was a span of 12 bases. The CDR3 spans 13 residues. The sequence came from a female donor with breast cancer. V usage is TRBV12-3 or TRBV12-4 and J usage is TRBJ1-2; no clear D gene. The sequenced material came from tumor-infiltrating Tregs sorted from the breast tumor. The CDR3 reads CASISGSDYGYTF. DNA of the CDR3: TGTGCCAGCATCTCCGGGAGTGACTATGGCTACACCTTC.